This entry lists 14 T cell receptor beta chains sequenced from one sample in a study of cytomegalovirus exposure and HLA in healthy donors. The PCR used 60 Vbeta and 13 Jbeta primers. Generated by immunoSEQ multiplex PCR, the TCRdb table keeps only in-frame clones and is missing some. The sample has about 50,000 clones; the top ten hold 2% to 2.5%. Source material: PBMCs. All receptors derive from a woman younger than 35 in good health and CMV-seronegative.

The genes are TRBV4-2 and TRBJ2-7; TRBD2 aligns across 12 bases. Germline V gene lookup returns CDR1 LGHNA and CDR2 YNFKEQ. V shed 5 bases, J shed 7 bases, and the junction held 6 bases outside the gene matches. CDR3 length equals 14 residues. The CDR3 DNA reads as TGTGCCAGCAGCTTGACTAGCGGGAGTGGGGAGCAGTACTTC. It is translated as CASSLTSGSGEQYF.

The chain joins TRBV27 to TRBJ1-4; no definite D call. V dropped 10 bases and J dropped 8 bases, with 17 bases sitting between them. CDR1 is MNHEY, CDR2 SMNVEV, per germline (reference sequence). The CDR3 covers 13 residues. The CDR3 sequence is CATAARRLEKLFF. The CDR3 DNA sequence: TGTGCCACCGCGGCCCGTCGTCTCGAAAAACTGTTTTTT.

The V and J genes are TRBV15 and TRBJ1-4; maybe TRBD1 (6 bases). CDR3 length: 16 residues. Trimming removed 3 bases from V and 3 bases from J, with 14 bases in between. Per the germline V gene, CDR1 is LNHNV and CDR2 is YYDKDF (reference sequence). The CDR3 DNA reads TGTGCCACCAGCAGGGGGGCGGTTTTCTCTAATGAAAAACTGTTTTTT. Translation gives CATSRGAVFSNEKLFF.

The rearrangement joins TRBV4-2 to TRBJ2-3; 8 bases fit TRBD2. The CDR3 contains 17 residues. V was pared by 0 bases and J by 3 bases, with 8 bases of the junction left unmatched. Germline lookup yields CDR1 LGHNA and CDR2 YNFKEQ. The CDR3, as DNA: TGTGCCAGCAGCCAAGATCGGAGCGGGGGCCCGACAGATACGCAGTATTTT. The encoded protein is CASSQDRSGGPTDTQYF.

J is TRBJ1-2 and V is TRBV28; TRBD1 is a possible D gene (5 bases). The V end was cut by 3 bases, the J end by 5 bases, with 19 bases between. Germline CDR1 is MDHEN and CDR2 is SYDVKM. This CDR3 spans 16 amino acids. The CDR3 DNA sequence: TGTGCCAGCAGTTTCGGGGGAAAAGACAGCCTATATGGCTACACCTTC. It yields the protein CASSFGGKDSLYGYTF.

This sequence joins TRBV9 and TRBJ2-1; 7 nucleotides align to TRBD2. V gave up 4 bases and J gave up 7 bases; unmatched junction bases: 8. Germline CDR1 reads SGDLS; CDR2 reads YYNGEE. The CDR3 length is 14 residues. The CDR3 DNA sequence: TGTGCCAGCAGCCTAACGGGAGGCTGGAATGAGCAGTTCTTC. Translated, it gives CASSLTGGWNEQFF.

The rearrangement uses TRBV6-5 and TRBJ2-7; a weak D match, TRBD1 (5 bases). The V end was cut by 5 bases, the J end by 2 bases, with 10 bases between. Germline CDR1 is MNHEY and CDR2 is SVGAGI. The CDR3 consists of 13 residues. CDR3 region: CASSQGPAYEQYF. In nucleotides, the CDR3 is TGTGCCAGCAGTCAGGGTCCCGCCTACGAGCAGTACTTC.

The chain employs TRBV7-9 and TRBJ2-7, with D possibly TRBD1 on 6 matching bases. Germline lookup yields CDR1 SEHNR and CDR2 FQNEAQ (reference sequence). V lost 6 bases and J 2 bases, leaving 11 bases between the germline ends. CDR3 length: 13 amino acids. Written as DNA, the CDR3 is TGTGCCAGCAGGCCGACAGGAGCCTACGAGCAGTACTTC. It encodes CASRPTGAYEQYF. Combining the CDR3 with reference TRBV7-9 and TRBJ2-7 gives the whole variable domain DTGVSQNPRHKITKRGQNVTFRCDPISEHNRLYWYRQTLGQGPEFLTYFQNEAQLEKSRLLSDRFSAERPKGSFSTLEIQRTEQGDSAMYLCASRPTGAYEQYFGPGTRLTVT.

The gene calls are TRBV30 and TRBJ1-5; a weak D match, TRBD1 (5 bases). Deletions cut 4 bases from V and 3 bases from J, with 10 bases between. The V gene's germline CDR1 is GTSNPN and CDR2 SVGIG (reference sequence). There are 13 residues in the CDR3. The CDR3 DNA reads TGTGCCTGGAAGGGGCGGCTCAATCAGCCCCAGCATTTT. Amino acids: CAWKGRLNQPQHF.

The V gene is TRBV9, the J gene TRBJ2-5; the D is unclear. CDR3 size: 15 residues. Germline CDR1 and CDR2: SGDLS and YYNGEE. Trimming pared 2 bases from V and 4 bases from J, leaving 15 bases between. The CDR3, as DNA: TGTGCCAGCAGCGTCAGTTCTTCACCGGGAGAGACCCAGTACTTC. Amino acid sequence: CASSVSSSPGETQYF. The variable domain in full, with the rest retrieved from reference TRBV9 and TRBJ2-5, is DSGVTQTPKHLITATGQRVTLRCSPRSGDLSVYWYQQSLDQGLQFLIQYYNGEERAKGNILERFSAQQFPDLHSELNLSSLELGDSALYFCASSVSSSPGETQYFGPGTRLLVL.

The CDR3 loop reads CASSVVTQASEAFF. The DNA for the CDR3 is TGTGCCAGCAGCGTAGTTACCCAAGCATCTGAAGCTTTCTTT. The chain employs TRBV9 and TRBJ1-1, with D uncertain. Per the germline V gene, CDR1 is SGDLS and CDR2 is YYNGEE. V lost 0 bases and J lost 6, with 12 bases in between. CDR3 length: 14 residues.

V and J are TRBV18 and TRBJ2-1, with 7 positions matching TRBD2. V lost 2 bases and J lost 0; bases outside the gene matches: 4. The CDR3 extends over 16 amino acids. Germline V gene sequence: CDR1 KGHSH, CDR2 LQKENI. The CDR3 DNA follows: TGTGCCAGCTCACCATTGCTAGCGGCCTCCTACAATGAGCAGTTCTTC. It translates to CASSPLLAASYNEQFF.

The chain links TRBV6-5 to TRBJ2-1; 7 bases are shared with TRBD2. Germline V lookup: CDR1 MNHEY, CDR2 SVGAGI. This CDR3 contains 15 residues. V gave up 2 bases and J gave up 5 bases; unmatched junction bases: 6. This chain's CDR3 is CASSYGEGSDNEQFF. In DNA form, the CDR3 reads TGTGCCAGCAGTTACGGGGAGGGATCCGACAATGAGCAGTTCTTC.

CDR3 DNA sequence: TGCAGCGTTAATGGACAGGGGAGTCATAACTATGGCTACACCTTC. It codes for CSVNGQGSHNYGYTF. V and J are TRBV29-1 and TRBJ1-2; 9 bases are shared with TRBD1. V gave up 5 bases and J gave up 1 base; unmatched junction bases: 8. CDR1 and CDR2 from the germline V gene are SQVTM and ANQGSEA. The CDR3 is 15 residues long.